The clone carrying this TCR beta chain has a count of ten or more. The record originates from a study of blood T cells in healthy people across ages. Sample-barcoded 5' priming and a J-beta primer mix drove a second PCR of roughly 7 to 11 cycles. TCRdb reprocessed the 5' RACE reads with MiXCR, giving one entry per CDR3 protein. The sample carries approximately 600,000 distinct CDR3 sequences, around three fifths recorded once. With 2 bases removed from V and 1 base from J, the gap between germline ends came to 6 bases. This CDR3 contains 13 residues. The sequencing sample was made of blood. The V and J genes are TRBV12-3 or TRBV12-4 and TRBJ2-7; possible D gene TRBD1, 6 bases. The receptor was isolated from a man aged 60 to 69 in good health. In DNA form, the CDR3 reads TGTGCCAGCAGTTTACAGGGGTCCTACGAGCAGTACTTC. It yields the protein CASSLQGSYEQYF.